This is a list of T cell receptor beta chains from one sample in a study of blood T cell repertoires in COVID-19. Assay: immunoSEQ multiplex PCR; the TCRdb copy retains only in-frame clones and omits some. The sample lists 200,000 to 250,000 clones, around 80% occurring once. Source material: peripheral blood. The receptor source for this set is a woman aged 25-40 years with COVID-19, enrolled during active disease. The CDR3 runs from the conserved cysteine through the conserved F or W. The D gene is left open where the match is weak. Size tells how often a clone was seen (once, few, many) or the class of an expanded clone, and some rows leave it out.

size	V	D	J	CDR3	DNA
NA	TRBV5-4	NA	TRBJ1-1	CASSFDMNTEAFF	TGTGCCAGCAGCTTTGACATGAACACTGAAGCTTTCTTT
NA	TRBV7-9	NA	TRBJ2-7	CASSLGAGGSNNPWEQYF	TGTGCCAGCAGCTTAGGAGCAGGTGGCAGTAATAACCCGTGGGAGCAGTACTTC
NA	TRBV2	NA	TRBJ2-7	CASSEGRGVSYEQYF	TGTGCCAGCAGTGAGGGCAGGGGGGTCTCCTACGAGCAGTACTTC
NA	TRBV7-2	NA	TRBJ2-1	CASSLVLNEQFF	TGTGCCAGCAGCTTAGTTCTCAATGAGCAGTTCTTC
NA	TRBV6-6	TRBD1	TRBJ2-5	CASSPLDRVVETQYF	TGTGCCAGCAGCCCCCTCGACAGGGTGGTAGAGACCCAGTACTTC
NA	TRBV25-1	TRBD1	TRBJ2-2	CASSESVGGLNTGELFF	TGTGCCAGCAGTGAATCGGTAGGGGGCCTGAACACCGGGGAGCTGTTTTTT
NA	TRBV7-3	NA	TRBJ2-7	CASSSQGGGRPGEQYF	TGTGCCAGCAGCTCTCAAGGAGGGGGCCGCCCCGGCGAGCAGTACTTC
NA	TRBV4-2	TRBD2	TRBJ2-2	CASSQDGRANGELFF	TGTGCCAGCAGCCAAGACGGGAGGGCTAACGGGGAGCTGTTTTTT
once	TRBV5-1	TRBD1	TRBJ1-1	CASRTGGNTEAFF	TGCGCCAGCCGGACAGGGGGGAACACTGAAGCTTTCTTT
few	TRBV5-4	NA	TRBJ2-7	CASSPTSAEQYF	TGTGCCAGCAGCCCCACTAGTGCCGAGCAGTACTTC
NA	TRBV7-9	TRBD2	TRBJ2-7	CASSSYGGLAGYEQYF	TGTGCCAGCAGCTCTTACGGGGGACTAGCGGGATACGAGCAGTACTTC
NA	TRBV9	TRBD2	TRBJ2-3	CASSGGGAYTDTQYF	TGTGCCAGCAGCGGCGGGGGGGCTTATACAGATACGCAGTATTTT
few	TRBV7-3	TRBD2	TRBJ2-5	CASSPTGGAGETQYF	TGTGCCAGCAGCCCCACGGGGGGGGCGGGGGAGACCCAGTACTTC
NA	TRBV7-3	TRBD2	TRBJ2-2	CASSSPRGSGGANTGELFF	TGTGCCAGCAGCTCACCAAGAGGTAGCGGGGGAGCGAACACCGGGGAGCTGTTTTTT
NA	TRBV19	TRBD1	TRBJ2-3	CASSIDRVHADTQYF	TGTGCCAGTAGTATCGACAGGGTTCATGCAGATACGCAGTATTTT
NA	TRBV7-9	TRBD2	TRBJ2-7	CASSRAGDEQYF	TGTGCCAGCAGCCGGGCGGGGGACGAGCAGTACTTC
NA	TRBV5-6	TRBD1	TRBJ1-2	CASSFTGVNGYTF	TGTGCCAGCAGCTTTACAGGGGTTAATGGCTACACCTTC
NA	TRBV5-6	NA	TRBJ1-1	CASCIRFLSEGNTEAFF	TGTGCCAGCTGCATTCGGTTCTTATCAGAGGGGAACACTGAAGCTTTCTTT
NA	TRBV5-1	NA	TRBJ1-1	CASSLAGVLNTEAFF	TGCGCCAGCAGCTTGGCAGGGGTATTGAACACTGAAGCTTTCTTT
NA	TRBV7-2	TRBD2	TRBJ2-6	CASSLVPSGRGSGANVLTF	TGTGCCAGCAGCTTAGTCCCTAGCGGGAGGGGCTCTGGGGCCAACGTCCTGACTTTC
NA	TRBV5-1	TRBD2	TRBJ2-2	CASSNPSSGSSTGELFF	TGCGCCAGCAGCAACCCTTCTAGCGGGAGTAGCACCGGGGAGCTGTTTTTT
NA	TRBV20-1	NA	TRBJ2-2	CSASSIRLGVGIRATGELFF	TGCAGTGCTAGTTCAATCCGACTAGGTGTTGGGATTAGGGCGACCGGGGAGCTGTTTTTT
NA	TRBV28	TRBD1	TRBJ1-2	CASSLPQGGYGYTF	TGTGCCAGCAGTTTACCCCAGGGGGGCTATGGCTACACCTTC
few	TRBV27	TRBD1	TRBJ1-5	CASDRVGSNQPQHF	TGTGCCAGTGACAGGGTGGGTAGCAATCAGCCCCAGCATTTT
once	TRBV18	NA	TRBJ1-1	CASSPFAGYWEEAFF	TGTGCCAGCTCACCATTTGCAGGATATTGGGAGGAAGCTTTCTTT
NA	TRBV11-2	TRBD2	TRBJ2-5	CASSLTSGRIPAQETQYF	TGTGCCAGCAGCTTGACTAGCGGGAGGATACCCGCCCAAGAGACCCAGTACTTC
NA	TRBV30	TRBD2	TRBJ2-1	CAWLSGRQDNEQFF	TGTGCCTGGTTAAGCGGGAGACAAGACAATGAGCAGTTCTTC
NA	TRBV27	NA	TRBJ1-5	CASSPSDSVNQPQHF	TGTGCCAGCAGTCCGTCGGACAGTGTTAATCAGCCCCAGCATTTT
NA	TRBV3-1/TRBV3-2	TRBD1	TRBJ1-1	CASSRRQGSEAFF	TGTGCCAGCAGCCGACGACAGGGTAGTGAAGCTTTCTTT
NA	TRBV7-3	NA	TRBJ1-1	CASSQGVGTEAFF	TGTGCCAGCAGCCAAGGGGTGGGCACTGAAGCTTTCTTT
NA	TRBV5-1	NA	TRBJ1-1	CASSLTIGGFVNTEAFF	TGCGCCAGCAGCTTGACAATTGGGGGCTTTGTGAACACTGAAGCTTTCTTT
once	TRBV5-6	TRBD1	TRBJ2-7	CASSLGPGQGSYEQYF	TGTGCCAGCAGCTTGGGACCGGGACAGGGCTCCTACGAGCAGTACTTC
NA	TRBV5-1	NA	TRBJ2-7	CASSLGPSSYEQYF	TGCGCCAGCAGCTTGGGCCCGAGCTCCTACGAGCAGTACTTC
NA	TRBV14	TRBD2	TRBJ2-3	CASSQGFASGRTDTQYF	TGTGCCAGCAGCCAAGGGTTTGCTAGCGGGAGAACAGATACGCAGTATTTT
NA	TRBV12-3/TRBV12-4	NA	TRBJ1-1	CASSFAAQTEAFF	TGTGCCAGCAGTTTCGCGGCGCAGACTGAAGCTTTCTTT
NA	TRBV7-9	TRBD2	TRBJ2-5	CASSPTSGGYQETQYF	TGTGCCAGCAGCCCGACTAGCGGGGGTTACCAAGAGACCCAGTACTTC
NA	TRBV6-1	NA	TRBJ1-2	CASSASGPPFIYGYTF	TGTGCCAGCAGTGCCTCAGGGCCCCCTTTTATTTATGGCTACACCTTC
NA	TRBV7-9	NA	TRBJ1-4	CASSLLGQNEKLFF	TGTGCCAGCAGCTTACTAGGTCAGAATGAAAAACTGTTTTTT
once	TRBV7-2	TRBD1	TRBJ2-1	CASSIDGTVYNEQFF	TGTGCCAGCAGCATAGACGGGACAGTATACAATGAGCAGTTCTTC
once	TRBV6-5	NA	TRBJ2-1	CASTKNGNEQFF	TGTGCCAGCACCAAAAACGGGAATGAGCAGTTCTTC
NA	TRBV21-1	NA	TRBJ2-7	CASSKGPQAGNGIEQYF	TGTGCCAGCAGCAAAGGGCCCCAAGCGGGGAATGGTATCGAGCAGTACTTC
NA	TRBV10-3	TRBD2	TRBJ2-1	CAISGTSGGIGQFF	TGTGCCATCAGCGGGACTAGCGGGGGGATAGGGCAGTTCTTC
NA	TRBV13	TRBD2	TRBJ2-1	CASSTLAGGPYNEQFF	TGTGCCAGCAGCACCCTAGCGGGAGGGCCTTACAATGAGCAGTTCTTC
few	TRBV11-2	NA	TRBJ2-5	CASSLPPTQYF	TGTGCCAGCAGCTTACCTCCGACCCAGTACTTC
NA	TRBV18	NA	TRBJ2-3	CASSPPFPGTLGADTQYF	TGTGCCAGCTCACCACCGTTTCCGGGGACTCTCGGCGCAGATACGCAGTATTTT
NA	TRBV6-6	TRBD2	TRBJ2-7	CASRRLAVEREQYF	TGTGCCAGCAGACGACTAGCGGTGGAAAGGGAGCAGTACTTC
NA	TRBV2	NA	TRBJ1-6	CASSSPGQNSPLHF	TGTGCCAGCAGTTCCCCAGGGCAGAATTCACCCCTCCACTTT
NA	TRBV6-5	NA	TRBJ2-1	CASWGRVYNEQFF	TGTGCCAGCTGGGGCAGGGTTTACAATGAGCAGTTCTTC
NA	TRBV7-2	NA	TRBJ1-2	CASSAGGPYGYTF	TGTGCCAGCAGCGCCGGGGGACCCTATGGCTACACCTTC
NA	TRBV28	NA	TRBJ2-6	CASSFRPGSGANVLTF	TGTGCCAGCAGTTTTCGCCCGGGCTCTGGGGCCAACGTCCTGACTTTC
NA	TRBV29-1	NA	TRBJ2-1	CSVGSGRFEQFF	TGCAGCGTTGGTTCAGGGCGTTTTGAGCAGTTCTTC
NA	TRBV11-3	TRBD1	TRBJ1-1	CASSHDRVTEAFF	TGTGCCAGCAGCCACGACAGGGTCACTGAAGCTTTCTTT
once	TRBV5-1	TRBD1	TRBJ1-5	CASSFFPGQNSNQPQHF	TGCGCCAGCAGCTTTTTCCCGGGACAGAATAGCAATCAGCCCCAGCATTTT
NA	TRBV27	NA	TRBJ2-2	CASSWDGRTGELFF	TGTGCCAGCAGTTGGGATGGGAGGACCGGGGAGCTGTTTTTT
NA	TRBV13	NA	TRBJ2-1	CASSLYGNEQFF	TGTGCCAGCAGCTTATACGGCAATGAGCAGTTCTTC
NA	TRBV30	NA	TRBJ2-2	CAWRLKIPSVGELFF	TGTGCCTGGCGTTTGAAAATCCCCAGCGTCGGGGAGCTGTTTTTT
NA	TRBV29-1	NA	TRBJ2-1	CSALYYNEQFF	TGCAGCGCACTTTATTACAATGAGCAGTTCTTC